One and the same sample provided the 29 T cell receptor beta chains below, sequenced in a study of OX40 agonist ivuxolimab in advanced cancers. Repertoires were generated with immunoSEQ multiplex PCR, while TCRdb's copy carries only in-frame clones and drops some. The sample shows tens of thousands of clones, 85% to 90% of them seen only once. The source material was CD4+ or CD8+ T cells sorted from blood, sampled in a trial of the OX40 agonist ivuxolimab. These receptors were collected from an adult with an advanced solid tumor such as melanoma, head and neck, liver or kidney cancer.

The chain combines TRBV5-1 with TRBJ1-6, with D possibly being TRBD1 (6 bases). The germline V gene has CDR1 SGHRS and CDR2 YFSETQ. This CDR3 contains 16 residues. V dropped 2 bases and J dropped 7 bases, with 16 bases sitting between them. CDR3: CASSFGTPRGNSPLHF. The CDR3 DNA reads as TGCGCCAGCAGCTTCGGGACACCCCGGGGAAATTCACCCCTCCACTTT.

CDR3 sequence (DNA): TGCAGCGTTGAAGAACCCAGGTCCTACGAGCAGTACTTC. Amino acids: CSVEEPRSYEQYF. V and J are TRBV29-1 and TRBJ2-7; D call uncertain. V was trimmed by 0 bases and J by 1 base, leaving 7 bases between them. The CDR3 loop spans 13 amino acids. Germline CDR1 is SQVTM and CDR2 is ANQGSEA.

In regard to this clone: Other nucleotide sequences from this sample produce the same CDR3. V usage is TRBV10-3 and J usage is TRBJ1-5, with unresolved D. V was shortened by 4 bases and J by 3 bases, with 7 bases between the two germline ends. Germline assignment: CDR1 ENHRY and CDR2 SYGVKD. The CDR3 covers 13 residues. CDR3 DNA: TGTGCCATCAGTGGACGGGACAATCAGCCCCAGCATTTT. Protein product: CAISGRDNQPQHF.

The V gene is TRBV2, the J gene TRBJ1-2; 7 bases align to TRBD1. Looked up from germline, CDR1 is SNHLY and CDR2 is FYNNEI. Trimming removed 5 bases from V and 6 bases from J; junction bases left unmatched: 6. This CDR3 spans 13 amino acids. The CDR3 spells CASSQGDLDGYTF. In DNA, the CDR3 is TGTGCCAGCAGTCAGGGGGACCTCGATGGCTACACCTTC.

This chain uses TRBV18 with TRBJ2-2; 7 nucleotides line up with TRBD2. Germline V CDR1 and CDR2: KGHSH, LQKENI. The CDR3 contains 16 residues. With 3 bases clipped from V and 3 bases from J, the junction kept 7 bases outside the gene matches. The CDR3 coding sequence is TGTGCCAGCTCACCGAGGTTTGCGGGGGACACCGGGGAGCTGTTTTTT. Translation gives CASSPRFAGDTGELFF.

The chain links TRBV30 to TRBJ2-6; no clear D gene. CDR1 GTSNPN and CDR2 SVGIG come from the germline V gene (reference sequence). This CDR3 spans 11 amino acids. V lost 8 bases and J 4 bases, leaving 6 bases between the germline ends. CDR3 bases: TGTGCCACCGCAGGGGCCAACGTCCTGACTTTC. This gives the protein CATAGANVLTF.

Of note for this clone: In the same sample, other DNA sequences code for this CDR3. The chain links TRBV30 to TRBJ1-3, with D unresolved. Germline V gene data show CDR1 as GTSNPN and CDR2 as SVGIG (reference sequence). CDR3 length: 12 residues. V lost 0 bases and J lost 3, with 3 bases in between. DNA for the CDR3: TGTGCCTGGAGTGTGTTTGGAAACACCATATATTTT. This codes for CAWSVFGNTIYF.

The chain combines TRBV7-6 with TRBJ2-7; D tentatively reads TRBD1 or TRBD2 (5 bases each). Per the germline V gene, CDR1 is SGHVS and CDR2 is FNYEAQ. V lost 5 bases and J lost 3, with 14 bases in between. The CDR3 covers 14 residues. The CDR3 DNA reads TGTGCCAGCAGCCCCTCCGGGACGGTCTACGAGCAGTACTTC. Translated: CASSPSGTVYEQYF.

The rearrangement uses TRBV5-1 and TRBJ2-7; D is perhaps TRBD1 (5 bases). V lost 7 bases, J lost 5 bases, and 13 bases lay in between. The germline gives CDR1 SGHRS, CDR2 YFSETQ. The CDR3 runs to 12 residues. The DNA of the CDR3 is TGCGCCAGCGCCCGGCAGGGAAACGAGCAGTACTTC. It encodes CASARQGNEQYF. The full variable domain, rest sourced from reference TRBV5-1 and TRBJ2-7, is KAGVTQTPRYLIKTRGQQVTLSCSPISGHRSVSWYQQTPGQGLQFLFEYFSETQRNKGNFPGRFSGRQFSNSRSEMNVSTLELGDSALYLCASARQGNEQYFGPGTRLTVT.

This rearrangement joins TRBV4-1 to TRBJ1-1; 7 bases fit TRBD1. The germline V gene has CDR1 MGHRA and CDR2 YSYEKL. V was pared by 1 base and J by 10 bases, with 6 bases of the junction left unmatched. The CDR3 consists of 13 residues. The CDR3 nucleotides read TGCGCCAGCAGCCAAGGTACAGGGGTCGGAGCTTTCTTT. Protein: CASSQGTGVGAFF.

The chain links TRBV19 to TRBJ2-3; D assignment may be TRBD1 or TRBD2 (5 bases each). The CDR3 is 17 amino acids. Germline CDR1 reads LNHDA; CDR2 reads SQIVND (reference sequence). Trimming took off 2 bases at V and 2 bases at J, with 17 bases between the two ends. CDR3: CASSIYPPRGPTDTQYF. Written as DNA, the CDR3 is TGTGCCAGTAGTATATACCCCCCCCGGGGACCCACAGATACGCAGTATTTT.

There are a few counts of this clone. CDR3 region: CASKTGMNTEAFF. The CDR3 coding sequence is TGTGCCAGCAAGACAGGAATGAACACTGAAGCTTTCTTT. This chain links TRBV2 with TRBJ1-1; D may be TRBD1 (6 bases). The V and J ends lost 7 bases and 0 bases respectively, with 9 bases between them. CDR1 is SNHLY, CDR2 FYNNEI, per germline. CDR3 length: 13 residues.

The chain links TRBV10-3 to TRBJ1-1; TRBD1 aligns across 10 bases. The CDR3 is 14 amino acids. V trimming: 6 bases; J trimming: 0 bases; junction bases outside the gene matches: 1. Germline loops: CDR1 ENHRY, CDR2 SYGVKD. The CDR3, as DNA: TGTGCCATCAGAGACAGGGGGCTGAACACTGAAGCTTTCTTT. Amino acid sequence: CAIRDRGLNTEAFF.

The chain couples TRBV10-3 to TRBJ2-3, with 8 positions matching TRBD2. V lost 3 bases, J lost 1 base, and 3 bases stayed unmatched. The germline V gene encodes CDR1 ENHRY and CDR2 SYGVKD. CDR3 length equals 15 residues. The CDR3 region is CAISEQRGRTDTQYF. CDR3 DNA: TGTGCCATCAGTGAACAGCGGGGGCGCACAGATACGCAGTATTTT.

This chain joins TRBV5-1 and TRBJ1-1, with 10 bases that match TRBD1. CDR1 and CDR2 from the germline V gene are SGHRS and YFSETQ. The CDR3 extends over 15 amino acids. Trimming at V came to 0 bases and at J to 3 bases, leaving 2 bases not matched to a gene. CDR3 in DNA: TGCGCCAGCAGCTTGGTAGGACAGGGGGACACTGAAGCTTTCTTT. Its translation is CASSLVGQGDTEAFF.

This chain uses TRBV6-5 with TRBJ1-3; weak D call: TRBD1 (6 bases). The V and J ends lost 7 bases and 4 bases respectively, with 14 bases between them. The CDR3 runs 14 residues. Germline V CDR1 and CDR2: MNHEY, SVGAGI. The CDR3 DNA sequence: TGTGCCAGCACCAAGGGGGGGAGGGGAAACACCATATATTTT. Its translation: CASTKGGRGNTIYF.

This chain links TRBV25-1 with TRBJ2-3; D may be TRBD1 or TRBD2 (5 bases each). Trimming left V 2 bases short and J 0 bases short, with 9 bases between. Germline CDR1 reads MGHDK; CDR2 reads SYGVNS. The CDR3 runs to 15 residues. The CDR3 here is CASSERGRSTDTQYF. CDR3 coding DNA: TGTGCCAGCAGTGAACGGGGCAGAAGCACAGATACGCAGTATTTT.

The chain is built from TRBV18 and TRBJ1-1; D call uncertain. CDR1 KGHSH and CDR2 LQKENI come from the germline V gene. This CDR3 has 13 residues. V was clipped by 6 bases and J by 1 base, with 9 bases between them. This CDR3 reads CASSRDTNTEAFF. The CDR3 nucleotides are TGTGCCAGCTCTCGGGATACGAACACTGAAGCTTTCTTT.

The chain recombines TRBV18 with TRBJ1-1; D is undetermined. The V end was cut by 0 bases, the J end by 4 bases, with 9 bases between. In germline, CDR1 is KGHSH, CDR2 LQKENI. This CDR3 region has 14 residues. The CDR3 DNA reads TGTGCCAGCTCACCACCTCGACACTCCACTGAAGCTTTCTTT. Amino acid sequence: CASSPPRHSTEAFF.

The J gene is TRBJ2-3, the V gene TRBV6-5; 9 positions agree with TRBD1. The ends lost 6 bases at V and 0 bases at J; junction bases unmatched: 4. The CDR3 covers 15 residues. CDR1 and CDR2 from the germline V gene are MNHEY and SVGAGI. The DNA for the CDR3 is TGTGCCAGCAGGGCCGGGACAGGGAGCACAGATACGCAGTATTTT. As protein: CASRAGTGSTDTQYF.

The chain recombines TRBV6-1 with TRBJ1-6; a possible D gene is TRBD1 (6 bases). Between the trimmed V and J ends, which lost 10 bases and 8 bases, there was a span of 15 bases. In germline, CDR1 is MNHNS, CDR2 SASEGT. The CDR3 contains 13 residues. The CDR3 is CATQRTVYSPLHF. The CDR3 DNA reads TGTGCCACCCAACGGACAGTTTATTCACCCCTCCACTTT.

This chain joins TRBV6-1 and TRBJ2-7; no clear D. Trimming removed 5 bases at V and 4 bases at J, with 6 bases between. The CDR3 is 11 amino acids. CDR1 is MNHNS and CDR2 is SASEGT in the germline V gene. The CDR3, as DNA: TGTGCCAGCAGTTCCATATACGAGCAGTACTTC. Amino acid sequence: CASSSIYEQYF.

The CDR3 reads CASSLAGPSTDTQYF. CDR3 bases: TGTGCCAGCAGCTTGGCAGGGCCCAGCACAGATACGCAGTATTTT. V usage is TRBV5-4 and J usage is TRBJ2-3, with D possibly TRBD1 on 5 matching bases. Germline V gene lookup returns CDR1 SGHNT and CDR2 YYREEE (reference sequence). This CDR3 comprises 15 residues. With 0 bases removed from V and 0 bases from J, the gap between germline ends came to 8 bases.

This clone has just one count. The chain recombines TRBV30 with TRBJ1-4; a weak D match, TRBD1 (5 bases). CDR1 and CDR2 (germline): GTSNPN, SVGIG (reference sequence). The CDR3 has 15 residues. Trimming took 2 bases from V and 0 from J, leaving 10 bases between them. The CDR3 bases are TGTGCCTGGAGTAAGGGGAGCACAACTAATGAAAAACTGTTTTTT. This gives the protein CAWSKGSTTNEKLFF.

J is TRBJ1-2 and V is TRBV5-6; TRBD1 matches at 9 bases. The germline V gene encodes CDR1 SGHDT and CDR2 YYEEEE. The CDR3 loop spans 19 amino acids. Trimming took 4 bases from V and 4 from J; bases not matched to a gene: 20. The CDR3 reads CASSLRPGQGSFRSYGYTF. Written as DNA, the CDR3 is TGTGCCAGCAGCCTCCGTCCGGGACAGGGAAGTTTCCGGAGCTATGGCTACACCTTC.

V and J are TRBV14 and TRBJ2-7, with D perhaps TRBD1 (6 bases). In germline, CDR1 is SGHDN, CDR2 FVKESK. Between the trimmed V and J ends, which lost 1 base and 6 bases, there was a span of 16 bases. The CDR3 contains 15 residues. CDR3 protein: CASSQVGTQSIEQYF. Written as DNA, the CDR3 is TGTGCCAGCAGCCAAGTCGGGACACAATCCATCGAGCAGTACTTC.

This chain links TRBV10-3 with TRBJ2-1; 14 bases are shared with TRBD2. V lost 6 bases to trimming and J lost 7 bases; unmatched junction nucleotides: 2. This CDR3 contains 14 residues. Looked up from germline, CDR1 is ENHRY and CDR2 is SYGVKD. CDR3 DNA sequence: TGTGCCATCAGGGGACTAGCGGGAGCTAATGAGCAGTTCTTC. Translated: CAIRGLAGANEQFF.

CDR3 residues: CASKGLGTLGTGELFF. Here the CDR3 DNA reads TGTGCCAGTAAAGGGTTGGGGACATTAGGCACCGGGGAGCTGTTTTTT. The V and J genes are TRBV19 and TRBJ2-2; D perhaps matches TRBD1 (6 bases). Between the trimmed V and J ends, which lost 7 bases and 4 bases, there was a span of 19 bases. CDR1 is LNHDA and CDR2 is SQIVND in the germline V gene (reference sequence). The CDR3 has 16 amino acids.

This chain uses TRBV9 with TRBJ2-3, with TRBD2 identical over 10 bases. This CDR3 has 17 residues. V was pared by 4 bases and J by 4 bases, with 12 bases of the junction left unmatched. Germline values: CDR1 SGDLS, CDR2 YYNGEE. CDR3 sequence (DNA): TGTGCCAGCAGCCCCCCGGCTAGCGGGAGTTTTCCAGATACGCAGTATTTT. Its translation is CASSPPASGSFPDTQYF.